This note documents a single T cell receptor beta chain sequence. This sample stems from a study of T cell responses to AZD1222 COVID-19 vaccine. The repertoire was sequenced with immunoSEQ multiplex PCR; TCRdb's copy has only in-frame clones and lacks some. The sample shows roughly 160,000 clones, roughly nine tenths of them seen only once. Unmatched junction bases numbered 3, after V lost 3 bases and J lost 5 bases. The CDR3 runs 14 residues. Germline V gives CDR1 SGHNT, CDR2 YYREEE (reference sequence). The genes are TRBV5-4 and TRBJ1-2, with 11 bases fitting TRBD1. This TCR derives from an adult in good health. Specimen: peripheral blood, collected on day 0 of MenACWY control vaccination. CDR3 in DNA: TGTGCCAGCAGCTCGGACAGGGGGCCTTATGGCTACACCTTC. This encodes CASSSDRGPYGYTF.